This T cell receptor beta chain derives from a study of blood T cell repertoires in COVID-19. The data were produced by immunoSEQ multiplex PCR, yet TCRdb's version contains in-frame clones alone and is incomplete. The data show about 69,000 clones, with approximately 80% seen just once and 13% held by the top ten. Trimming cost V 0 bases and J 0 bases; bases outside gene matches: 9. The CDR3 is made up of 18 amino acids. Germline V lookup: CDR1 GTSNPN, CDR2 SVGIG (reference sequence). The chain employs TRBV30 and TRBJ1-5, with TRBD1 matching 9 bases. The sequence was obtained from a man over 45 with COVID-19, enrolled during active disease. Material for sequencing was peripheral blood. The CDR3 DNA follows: TGTGCCTGGAGTGTTTCGGGACAGGGCCTTAATAGCAATCAGCCCCAGCATTTT. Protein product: CAWSVSGQGLNSNQPQHF.